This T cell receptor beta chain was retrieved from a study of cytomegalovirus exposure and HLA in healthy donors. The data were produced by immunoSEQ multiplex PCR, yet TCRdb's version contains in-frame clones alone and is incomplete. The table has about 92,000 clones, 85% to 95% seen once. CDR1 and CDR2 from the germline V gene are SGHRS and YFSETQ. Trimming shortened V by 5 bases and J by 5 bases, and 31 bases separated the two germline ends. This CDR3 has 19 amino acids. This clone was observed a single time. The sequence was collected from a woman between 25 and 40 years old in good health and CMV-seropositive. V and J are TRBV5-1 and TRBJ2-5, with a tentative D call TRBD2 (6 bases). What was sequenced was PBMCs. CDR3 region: CASRALPGLERAHGETQYF. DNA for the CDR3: TGCGCCAGCAGGGCCTTACCGGGACTGGAAAGGGCCCACGGGGAGACCCAGTACTTC.